This entry lists 13 T cell receptor beta chains sequenced from one sample in a study of neurological immune-mediated disorders (dated by TCRdb to the late 2010s). The method was 5' RACE. Sequencing relied on an Illumina HiSeq 2500. TCRdb reprocessed the public reads (quality trimming at Q25 with fastp, clone calling with MiXCR) and kept in-frame beta chains. Rows matching on CDR3 protein sequence are summarized as one entry with the most common DNA and genes. The sample records 50,000 to 80,000 distinct CDR3 sequences, 4.5% of which are singletons. Of the sample, 6.9% is held by the ten largest clones. Source material: PBMCs. Every receptor here comes from a man aged 25-40 years with multiple sclerosis.

Many counts were recorded for this clonotype. The chain employs TRBV5-1 and TRBJ1-2; 7 positions match TRBD1. This CDR3 region has 13 residues. With V trimmed by 0 bases and J by 4 bases, 0 bases remained unmatched. Germline CDR1 is SGHRS and CDR2 is YFSETQ. CDR3 protein: CASSLGDSYGYTF. CDR3 DNA sequence: TGCGCCAGCAGCTTGGGGGACAGCTATGGCTACACCTTC. The variable domain in full, completed from reference TRBV5-1 and TRBJ1-2, reads KAGVTQTPRYLIKTRGQQVTLSCSPISGHRSVSWYQQTPGQGLQFLFEYFSETQRNKGNFPGRFSGRQFSNSRSEMNVSTLELGDSALYLCASSLGDSYGYTFGSGTRLTVV.

This clonotype was counted a few times. The chain carries TRBV20-1 and TRBJ2-1; tentatively, D is TRBD1 or TRBD2 (5 bases each). The V gene lost 3 bases and the J gene lost 5 bases, with 11 bases spanning the gap. CDR1 is DFQATT and CDR2 is SNEGSKA in the germline V gene (reference sequence). This CDR3 has 13 residues. CDR3 DNA sequence: TGCAGTGCTAGTCCGGGGCCAAACAATGAGCAGTTCTTC. It codes for CSASPGPNNEQFF.

With respect to this clonotype: A read error may be the cause here, since a much bigger clone is one base away. This rearrangement joins TRBV9 to TRBJ2-3, with D possibly being TRBD2 (5 bases). There are 15 residues in the CDR3. The germline gives CDR1 SGDLS, CDR2 YYNGEE. In DNA form, the CDR3 reads TGTGCCAGCAGCGTAGCGCGGGCTAGCACAGATACGCGGTATTTT. The encoded protein is CASSVARASTDTRYF.

The chain couples TRBV4-1 to TRBJ2-1; the D call may be TRBD1 or TRBD2 (5 bases each). The CDR3 loop spans 17 amino acids. Trimming left V 3 bases short and J 2 bases short, with 17 bases between. The germline CDR1 and CDR2 sequences are MGHRA and YSYEKL. This CDR3 is CASSQQIGALPYNEQFF. CDR3 nucleotides: TGCGCCAGCAGCCAGCAGATCGGGGCTCTCCCCTACAATGAGCAGTTCTTC.

At least ten counts were recorded for this clonotype. This chain links TRBV5-5 with TRBJ1-5; TRBD1 agrees at 7 bases. The CDR3 has 15 amino acids. V gave up 4 bases and J gave up 0 bases; unmatched junction bases: 4. Germline V lookup: CDR1 SGHKS, CDR2 YYEKEE (reference sequence). The CDR3 spells CASSLQGDSNQPQHF. CDR3 sequence (DNA): TGTGCCAGCAGCCTTCAGGGGGATAGCAATCAGCCCCAGCATTTT.

This rearrangement joins TRBV7-2 to TRBJ1-1, with D hard to call. The CDR3 sequence is 15 residues long. Trimming pared 8 bases from V and 5 bases from J, leaving 21 bases between. Germline CDR1 reads SGHTA; CDR2 reads FQGNSA. The CDR3 sequence is CASAIGRSPGTEAFF. The CDR3 DNA is TGTGCCAGCGCCATAGGGCGGAGTCCTGGGACTGAAGCTTTCTTT.

This clonotype has just a few counts. The CDR3 spells CASSEVPGTGVKGYTF. The CDR3 DNA reads as TGTGCCAGCAGTGAAGTTCCAGGGACAGGGGTTAAAGGCTACACCTTC. The V and J genes are TRBV6-1 and TRBJ1-2, with TRBD1 matching 10 bases. Germline trimming cut 1 base from V and 8 bases from J; bases unmatched to any gene: 10. The CDR3 is 16 residues long. Looked up from germline, CDR1 is MNHNS and CDR2 is SASEGT.

Many counts were recorded for this clonotype. The chain uses TRBV5-6 and TRBJ1-2; perhaps TRBD1 as D (6 bases). Trimming removed 0 bases at V and 3 bases at J, with 9 bases between. The CDR3 runs 14 residues. Germline-derived CDR1 and CDR2 are SGHDT and YYEEEE. For the CDR3, the DNA is TGTGCCAGCAGCTTGGATCCAGGGGACTATGGCTACACCTTC. Protein: CASSLDPGDYGYTF.

This clonotype was counted many times. This chain joins TRBV7-8 and TRBJ2-7, with D maybe TRBD1 (6 bases). Trimming removed 3 bases at V and 0 bases at J, with 12 bases between. Germline loops: CDR1 SGHVS, CDR2 FQNEAQ. CDR3 length: 15 residues. CDR3 in amino acids: CASSFHRDPSYEQYF. The CDR3 DNA follows: TGTGCCAGCAGCTTCCACAGGGATCCCTCCTACGAGCAGTACTTC.

This clonotype has ten or more counts. The rearrangement uses TRBV5-1 and TRBJ2-1; maybe TRBD2 (6 bases). Germline V gene lookup returns CDR1 SGHRS and CDR2 YFSETQ. The CDR3 covers 15 residues. V was cut by 1 base and J by 4 bases, with 12 bases left in between. In nucleotides, the CDR3 is TGCGCCAGCAGCTTGAGGCGGGGAGATTACAATGAGCAGTTCTTC. Encoded protein: CASSLRRGDYNEQFF. The full variable domain, rest sourced from reference TRBV5-1 and TRBJ2-1, is KAGVTQTPRYLIKTRGQQVTLSCSPISGHRSVSWYQQTPGQGLQFLFEYFSETQRNKGNFPGRFSGRQFSNSRSEMNVSTLELGDSALYLCASSLRRGDYNEQFFGPGTRLTVL.

This clonotype was detected ten times or more. The chain carries TRBV20-1 and TRBJ2-7, with 9 nucleotides matching TRBD1. Trimming removed 1 base from V and 1 base from J; junction bases left unmatched: 8. The CDR3 is made up of 16 amino acids. The germline V gene has CDR1 DFQATT and CDR2 SNEGSKA (reference sequence). The chain's CDR3 is CSARAWGQGASYEQYF. CDR3 nucleotides: TGCAGTGCTAGAGCGTGGGGACAGGGCGCTTCCTACGAGCAGTACTTC.

This clonotype was seen ten or more times. The V call is TRBV12-3 or TRBV12-4, the J call TRBJ2-7; 7 positions agree with TRBD1. The CDR3 length is 14 residues. Trimming took 6 bases from V and 4 from J; bases not matched to a gene: 9. The CDR3 coding sequence is TGTGCCAGCAGCCACCGGGACAGCGAGTACGAGCAGTACTTC. Translation gives CASSHRDSEYEQYF.

Ten or more counts support this clonotype. The chain recombines TRBV5-1 with TRBJ1-1; D is unclear. The V gene lost 3 bases and the J gene lost 1 base, with 10 bases spanning the gap. CDR3 size: 14 residues. Germline V gene sequence: CDR1 SGHRS, CDR2 YFSETQ. The CDR3 nucleotides read TGCGCCAGCAGCTCGGGAAAGCCGAACACTGAAGCTTTCTTT. Translated: CASSSGKPNTEAFF.